These 3 T cell receptor beta chains were sequenced from one sample in a study of shared clonotypes between healthy human individuals. Using immunoSEQ multiplex PCR, the repertoire was profiled, and TCRdb retains in-frame clones only, with some absent. In the table there are about 800,000 clones, 95% to 97% of which are singletons. Only CD45RO-negative cells positively selected for CCR7 counted as naive CD8 cells, so terminally differentiated effector memory CD45RA+ cells were excluded. Sequencing was done on a sample of naive CD8+ T cells sorted from blood. The source is a man under 40 in good health.

This sequence joins TRBV27 and TRBJ1-1; 7 bases match TRBD1. The V gene end was trimmed by 4 bases and the J gene end by 6 bases; junction bases not matched to a gene: 8. CDR1 is MNHEY and CDR2 is SMNVEV in the germline V gene (reference sequence). The CDR3 runs to 14 residues. Here the CDR3 reads CASSYRGGIAEAFF. In DNA form, the CDR3 reads TGTGCCAGCAGTTACAGAGGGGGCATCGCTGAAGCTTTCTTT.

V is TRBV29-1 and J is TRBJ2-2; no reliable D call. Germline CDR1 and CDR2: SQVTM and ANQGSEA. The CDR3 has 14 residues. Trimming shortened V by 2 bases and J by 2 bases, and 9 bases separated the two germline ends. CDR3 sequence: CSVETQDNTGELFF. CDR3 nucleotides: TGCAGCGTTGAAACCCAGGATAACACCGGGGAGCTGTTTTTT.

The chain couples TRBV5-1 to TRBJ2-1, with TRBD2 matching 9 bases. V shed 0 bases, J shed 3 bases, and the junction held 4 bases outside the gene matches. Germline V gene data show CDR1 as SGHRS and CDR2 as YFSETQ. The CDR3 extends over 16 amino acids. The CDR3 bases are TGCGCCAGCAGCTTGGCGATAGCGGGAGTCTACAATGAGCAGTTCTTC. This translates into CASSLAIAGVYNEQFF.